This TCR beta chain is from a study of T cells in Graves' hyperthyroidism and ophthalmopathy (dated by TCRdb to the late 2010s). Regarding the study in general: Peripheral blood was collected at initial diagnosis, before any treatment. A discovery cohort of about a hundred patients, 43 with Graves' ophthalmopathy and fewer than 65 with stable Graves' hyperthyroidism, was used to find distinguishing TCR V-J signatures. Whether ophthalmopathy could be predicted prospectively was tested in an independent validation cohort made up of approximately 19 hyperthyroidism patients plus 17 patients who later progressed to ophthalmopathy. The approximately 97 discovery patients were randomly divided into training and test sets at a 7:3 ratio. In addition, the study compared T-cell repertoires in thyroid tissue and in blood from roughly six Graves' hyperthyroidism patients. Once sampling was done, hyperthyroidism patients were given methimazole at a starting dose of 30 mg daily, whereas ophthalmopathy patients were given high-dose intravenous methylprednisolone. According to the paper, TCR Vbeta CDR3 sequencing was carried out on 135 peripheral blood samples, which came from fewer than 50 ophthalmopathy, approximately 78 hyperthyroidism and roughly 17 progressor patients.

Overall study outcomes, separate from this receptor: Ophthalmopathy was separated from stable hyperthyroidism by a 13 V-J signature model, with 87.88% sensitivity and roughly 81% specificity obtained in cross-validation and 80%/75% obtained in testing. In validation, progression to ophthalmopathy was predicted by the model with nearly 71% sensitivity and 72.22% specificity, a median of about 6.8 months before onset. Most expanded thyroid clonotypes (frequency above 0.001) were also detected in blood, suggesting blood repertoires may reflect thyroid immune responses. Sample size was not statistically predetermined, and blinding of investigators to group allocation was not performed.

This clonotype was seen ten or more times. It has no known antigen specificity. Per-base qualities were not stored, and no clone one base away is much larger. Amplification of TCR beta CDR3 regions was carried out from RNA transcripts. A first-round RT-PCR of the TCR CDR3 used the HTBI primer set with the Qiagen OneStep RT-PCR kit. Libraries were constructed in a second round of multiplex PCR, after which size selection and purification were performed. The libraries were sequenced on an Illumina HiSeq2000 using paired-end 100 bp reads. Regarding the original processing steps: Raw data were processed with SOAPnuke, discarding reads with adapters, uncalled bases, mean Phred below 15, or no exact constant-primer or identifier match. High-quality paired reads were merged using COPE v1.2.5, and each unique nucleotide sequence was defined as a clonotype. MiTCR v1.1 was used to align the clonotypes against IMGT TRBV, TRBD and TRBJ reference segments. Analysis was restricted to V-J combinations with a frequency above 0.0001, which covered about 99% of repertoires. A TCS score was defined as the ratio between F50 (clonal expansion) and ExV (chaos), using BLOSUM62-based TCRdist between CDR3 peptides within each V-J. Welch's t-statistics and random forest reduced 500 to 650 V-J features to 10 to 15, which were used in a naive Bayes classifier (R e1071). TCRdb itself trimmed the public reads at Q25 with fastp, ran MiXCR and retained productive beta chains. Each record represents a unique CDR3 protein, reported with the most common genes and DNA among its rows. These V and J calls derive from TCRdb rather than the authors' analysis. The sample contains some 350,000 distinct CDR3 sequences, 13% to 15% of them found a single time. The ten largest clonotypes hold about 20% of the sample.

The germline V gene (reference sequence) sets CDR1 to GTSNPN and CDR2 to SVGIG. From the cysteine up to the phenylalanine, the CDR3 has a length of 15 residues. The CDR3 DNA has 45 bases and is translated from base 1. The junction shows trimming of 0 bases on V and 4 bases on J, and the gene matches do not reach 7 bases of it. Ophthalmopathy patients had moderately to severely active disease, with a Clinical Activity Score of 3 or more, a NOSPECS grade of 4 or more, and a disease duration of less than 3 months. The study excluded patients with uncontrolled infections, other autoimmune diseases, pregnancy or lactation. Clinical symptoms, serum thyroxine and TRAb, thyroid ultrasound, and orbital computed tomography formed the basis for the diagnoses. Ficoll-Paque density gradient centrifugation was used to isolate PBMCs from around 9.1 ml of fresh peripheral blood. Total RNA was extracted using Trizol reagent, and RNA quality was assessed on an Agilent 2100 Bioanalyzer.

The rearranged segments are TRBV30 and TRBJ2-7, and TRBD1 matches 9 of the central bases. Material: blood. This TCR was recovered from a woman aged 60-75 years with Graves' ophthalmopathy. The CDR3 protein is CAWSVYRTGAYEQYF. In nucleotide form, the sequence is TGTGCCTGGAGTGTATATCGGACAGGGGCGTACGAGCAGTACTTC.